The 25 T cell receptor beta chains presented below share a single source sample, sequenced in a study of blood T cell repertoires in COVID-19. Generated by immunoSEQ multiplex PCR, the TCRdb table keeps only in-frame clones and is missing some. The sample lists about 200,000 clones; around 90% were seen once. The sample comprised PBMCs or T cells enriched from blood (not recorded which). These receptors were collected from a man aged 25-45 years who had recovered from COVID-19.

This clone was seen more than once but under ten times. The chain uses TRBV6-6 and TRBJ1-1; the D gene is possibly TRBD1 (6 bases). This CDR3 region has 15 residues. Germline CDR1 is MNHNY and CDR2 is SVGAGI (reference sequence). The germline V and J ends were trimmed by 2 bases and 1 base, with 11 bases remaining between them. CDR3 residues: CASSYVRTENTEAFF. Here the CDR3 DNA reads TGTGCCAGCAGTTACGTCAGGACAGAGAACACTGAAGCTTTCTTT.

J is TRBJ2-6 and V is TRBV9; 7 nucleotides match TRBD1. V was pared by 0 bases and J by 2 bases, with 2 bases of the junction left unmatched. CDR3 length: 16 residues. The V gene's germline CDR1 is SGDLS and CDR2 YYNGEE. CDR3: CASSVGTGAGANVLTF. DNA of the CDR3: TGTGCCAGCAGCGTAGGCACAGGGGCTGGGGCCAACGTCCTGACTTTC.

This chain joins TRBV6-1 and TRBJ2-7; D might be TRBD2 (6 bases). This CDR3 has 15 residues. Germline loops: CDR1 MNHNS, CDR2 SASEGT. Trimming stripped 2 bases from V and 3 bases from J, with 14 bases between. CDR3: CASSELGGHLYEQYF. CDR3 nucleotide sequence: TGTGCCAGCAGTGAACTGGGAGGACACCTCTACGAGCAGTACTTC.

This chain connects TRBV27 to TRBJ1-3, with D uncertain. The CDR3 length is 15 residues. Trimming pared 0 bases from V and 2 bases from J, leaving 8 bases between. Germline CDR1 MNHEY, CDR2 SMNVEV (reference sequence). The CDR3 region has the DNA TGTGCCAGCAGTTTATCGTGGCAGGCTGGAAACACCATATATTTT. It codes for CASSLSWQAGNTIYF.

This rearrangement joins TRBV7-2 to TRBJ2-5; weak D call: TRBD1 (6 bases). The CDR3 has 17 residues. V gave up 4 bases and J gave up 4 bases, with 22 bases separating them. Germline assignment: CDR1 SGHTA and CDR2 FQGNSA. CDR3 residues: CASSSLGTQRRGETQYF. CDR3 bases: TGTGCCAGCAGCTCATTGGGGACACAACGTAGGGGAGAGACCCAGTACTTC.

V is TRBV5-1 and J is TRBJ2-4, with 7 bases identical to TRBD1. The CDR3 runs to 16 residues. In germline, CDR1 is SGHRS, CDR2 YFSETQ. V gave up 4 bases and J gave up 4 bases; unmatched junction bases: 11. The CDR3 sequence: CASSRNTGTDKNIQYF. CDR3 sequence (DNA): TGCGCCAGCAGCCGGAATACCGGGACAGATAAAAACATTCAGTACTTC.

This clone was seen once. The rearrangement uses TRBV6-5 and TRBJ2-5; the D gene is possibly TRBD1 (6 bases). The germline gives CDR1 MNHEY, CDR2 SVGAGI. V was trimmed by 2 bases and J by 5 bases, leaving 18 bases between them. The CDR3 covers 16 residues. In DNA, the CDR3 is TGTGCCAGCAGTTACCTTTCTGGGGGCCGATGGGAGACCCAGTACTTC. It yields the protein CASSYLSGGRWETQYF.

V is TRBV15 and J is TRBJ1-2; D possibly corresponds to TRBD1 (6 bases). Looked up from germline, CDR1 is LNHNV and CDR2 is YYDKDF (reference sequence). This CDR3 has 14 residues. Trimming left V 3 bases short and J 0 bases short, with 8 bases between. The CDR3 region is CATSRGTSNYGYTF. CDR3 coding DNA: TGTGCCACCAGCAGGGGGACATCTAACTATGGCTACACCTTC.

CDR3 sequence: CASSQGIADQETQYF. The CDR3 DNA is TGTGCCAGCAGCCAAGGTATAGCGGACCAAGAGACCCAGTACTTC. The V call is TRBV14, the J call TRBJ2-5; a weak D match, TRBD2 (6 bases). Germline CDR1 and CDR2: SGHDN and FVKESK. V lost 1 base and J lost 0, with 9 bases in between. There are 15 residues in the CDR3.

J is TRBJ1-4 and V is TRBV9, with D possibly matching TRBD1 (6 bases). V lost 2 bases, J lost 7 bases, and 24 bases lay in between. CDR1 SGDLS and CDR2 YYNGEE come from the germline V gene. The CDR3 runs to 18 residues. The CDR3 DNA sequence: TGTGCCAGCAGCGTGCCAGGGGCGCAGAAGGAGGATCGTGAAAAACTGTTTTTT. Amino acid sequence: CASSVPGAQKEDREKLFF. Combining the CDR3 with reference TRBV9 and TRBJ1-4 gives the whole variable domain DSGVTQTPKHLITATGQRVTLRCSPRSGDLSVYWYQQSLDQGLQFLIQYYNGEERAKGNILERFSAQQFPDLHSELNLSSLELGDSALYFCASSVPGAQKEDREKLFFGSGTQLSVL.

The V call is TRBV5-1, the J call TRBJ1-3; a possible D gene is TRBD1 (6 bases). V lost 4 bases, J lost 4 bases, and 15 bases lay in between. CDR1 SGHRS and CDR2 YFSETQ come from the germline V gene. The CDR3 contains 15 residues. CDR3 residues: CASSPRTGNGNTIYF. CDR3 DNA: TGCGCCAGCAGCCCCCGTACAGGGAACGGAAACACCATATATTTT. Full variable domain (outside the CDR3, taken from reference TRBV5-1 and TRBJ1-3): KAGVTQTPRYLIKTRGQQVTLSCSPISGHRSVSWYQQTPGQGLQFLFEYFSETQRNKGNFPGRFSGRQFSNSRSEMNVSTLELGDSALYLCASSPRTGNGNTIYFGEGSWLTVV.

The CDR3 DNA sequence: TGCGCCAGCAGCCAAGAACGCGGGGCTCGGGAAAAACTGTTTTTT. This gives the protein CASSQERGAREKLFF. This chain uses TRBV4-1 with TRBJ1-4; a possible D gene is TRBD1 (5 bases). CDR3 length equals 15 residues. CDR1 MGHRA and CDR2 YSYEKL come from the germline V gene. The V end was cut by 0 bases, the J end by 8 bases, with 13 bases between.

The J gene is TRBJ2-3, the V gene TRBV6-4; D is undetermined. The CDR3 consists of 14 residues. Germline values: CDR1 MRHNA, CDR2 SNTAGT. Trimming took off 0 bases at V and 0 bases at J, with 4 bases between the two ends. CDR3 sequence (DNA): TGTGCCAGCAGTGACTCTGAGAGCACAGATACGCAGTATTTT. Residues: CASSDSESTDTQYF.

This clone was seen a handful of times. The rearrangement joins TRBV5-1 to TRBJ1-1; 9 nucleotides match TRBD1. The germline CDR1 and CDR2 sequences are SGHRS and YFSETQ. The CDR3 has 14 residues. With V trimmed by 4 bases and J by 1 base, 2 bases remained unmatched. The CDR3 DNA follows: TGCGCCAGCAGCCCGGGACAGGGGAACACTGAAGCTTTCTTT. Translating gives CASSPGQGNTEAFF.

This chain joins TRBV6-2 or TRBV6-3 and TRBJ2-7; 10 nucleotides match TRBD2. V shed 2 bases, J shed 7 bases, and the junction held 14 bases outside the gene matches. In germline, CDR1 is MNHEY, CDR2 SVGEGT. The CDR3 contains 17 residues. This chain's CDR3 is CASSYSASGRWSLEQYF. The CDR3 coding sequence is TGTGCCAGCAGTTACAGCGCTAGCGGGAGATGGTCCCTGGAGCAGTACTTC.

The CDR3 loop reads CASSEELAEAYTDTQYF. The CDR3 nucleotides read TGTGCCAGCAGTGAAGAACTAGCGGAGGCCTACACAGATACGCAGTATTTT. V is TRBV2 and J is TRBJ2-3, with 8 bases aligning to TRBD2. The CDR3 consists of 17 residues. CDR1 and CDR2 (germline): SNHLY, FYNNEI. Losses at the gene ends were 1 base for V and 2 bases for J; bases not matched to a gene: 8.

The gene calls are TRBV30 and TRBJ1-6; D possibly corresponds to TRBD1 (5 bases). The V gene lost 3 bases and the J gene lost 6 bases, with 18 bases spanning the gap. This CDR3 is built from 16 residues. Germline CDR1 and CDR2: GTSNPN and SVGIG (reference sequence). The chain's CDR3 is CAWSRPSGLLNSPLHF. The CDR3 bases are TGTGCCTGGAGCCGCCCTTCGGGACTGCTTAATTCACCCCTCCACTTT.

This chain links TRBV19 with TRBJ1-5; D may be TRBD1 (5 bases). The CDR3 loop spans 17 amino acids. Germline V gives CDR1 LNHDA, CDR2 SQIVND (reference sequence). With 4 bases removed from V and 4 bases from J, the gap between germline ends came to 20 bases. The CDR3 bases are TGTGCCAGTAGTACCACCCATTCAGGGATTAATAATCAGCCCCAGCATTTT. It specifies CASSTTHSGINNQPQHF.

The V call is TRBV7-9, the J call TRBJ2-1; D remains ambiguous. V shed 4 bases and J shed 8 bases, with 9 bases lying between them. CDR3 length: 12 amino acids. CDR1 is SEHNR, CDR2 FQNEAQ, per germline (reference sequence). The chain's CDR3 is CASSSYGDEQFF. In nucleotides, the CDR3 is TGTGCCAGCAGCTCATACGGTGATGAGCAGTTCTTC.

This chain links TRBV30 with TRBJ2-1; 7 positions match TRBD1. V lost 1 base and J lost 10; bases outside the gene matches: 1. The CDR3 is 11 residues long. CDR1 is GTSNPN and CDR2 is SVGIG in the germline V gene (reference sequence). For the CDR3, the DNA is TGTGCCTGGAGTGCAGGGGGAGAGCAGTTCTTC. Protein: CAWSAGGEQFF.

This rearrangement joins TRBV5-1 to TRBJ2-3; 8 bases match TRBD1. Trimming took 5 bases from V and 7 from J; bases not matched to a gene: 9. CDR3 length: 14 amino acids. Looked up from germline, CDR1 is SGHRS and CDR2 is YFSETQ. The CDR3 nucleotides read TGCGCCAGCAGACCCGGGACAGGCCACTATACGCAGTATTTT. It yields the protein CASRPGTGHYTQYF.

Written as DNA, the CDR3 is TGTGCCAGCAGTCCGACGTCAGGGGGCCCTGGAAACACCATATATTTT. This gives the protein CASSPTSGGPGNTIYF. The chain couples TRBV6-4 to TRBJ1-3; 8 bases align to TRBD1. The V gene's germline CDR1 is MRHNA and CDR2 SNTAGT. V was pared by 5 bases and J by 2 bases, with 8 bases of the junction left unmatched. This CDR3 is built from 16 residues.

The genes are TRBV9 and TRBJ1-4, with 9 positions matching TRBD1. Trimming took 3 bases from V and 8 from J; bases not matched to a gene: 8. Germline lookup yields CDR1 SGDLS and CDR2 YYNGEE. CDR3 length equals 15 residues. CDR3 DNA: TGTGCCAGCAGCGCCTCGGGACAGGGAAGAGAAAAACTGTTTTTT. This gives the protein CASSASGQGREKLFF.

This rearrangement joins TRBV29-1 to TRBJ2-7; tentative D call: TRBD1 (6 bases). Trimming stripped 3 bases from V and 6 bases from J, with 12 bases between. The CDR3 has 12 amino acids. Germline CDR1 and CDR2: SQVTM and ANQGSEA. The CDR3, as DNA: TGCAGCGTTGAGGGGGCAGGGGCCGAGCAGTACTTC. Translation: CSVEGAGAEQYF.

This chain connects TRBV6-1 to TRBJ2-7; possible D gene TRBD1, 5 bases. V lost 1 base and J lost 3, with 13 bases in between. Germline V gives CDR1 MNHNS, CDR2 SASEGT. This CDR3 comprises 15 residues. The CDR3 nucleotides are TGTGCCAGCAGTGAAGGTGAAGGGGTCGTCTACGAGCAGTACTTC. Encoded protein: CASSEGEGVVYEQYF.